This T cell receptor beta chain was recorded in a study of T-cell reconstitution after alpha-beta-depleted transplantation in children (dated by TCRdb to between 2015 and 2016). With regard to the full study: Using TCR repertoire profiling, the study quantitatively followed how T-cell immune reconstitution unfolded in children after TCRalphabeta/CD19-depleted allogeneic hematopoietic cell transplantation. Summary of the overall study and its limitations: The frequencies of hyperexpanded clones fell over the following months, and after one year, T-cell counts and TCRbeta diversity were mostly attributed to newly produced T cells. The apparently early alphabetaT-cell count recovery about two months after transplant was reportedly dependent on only several hundred rapidly expanded clones derived from non-depleted graft cells. In some patients, high TCRbeta diversity at day 60 was attributed to recipient T cells and intrathymic progenitors that had survived conditioning.

As for this clonotype: Its antigen is currently not known. The input lacks base qualities; no much larger clone sits a single base away.

Libraries came from PCR. Reads for this sample came from an Illumina HiSeq 2500. TCR libraries were prepared with molecular barcoding, using unique molecular identifiers to normalize TCRbeta repertoire quantification. TCRdb trimmed public reads at Q25 via fastp, called clones via MiXCR and kept in-frame beta chains. Each entry merges the rows of one CDR3 protein and shows their most common DNA and genes. The sample table shows fewer than 450,000 distinct CDR3 sequences, and 15% to 20% are seen once. Around 41% of the sample is in the top ten clones. The treatment or condition label corresponds to: allogeneic hematopoietic cell transplantation with graft depleted of TCRalphabeta T cells and CD19 B cells. TCRalphabeta/CD19-depleted allogeneic hematopoietic cell grafts were given to the transplant recipients, all of whom were children. The sequence derives from a male patient aged 2 to 9 who had a stem cell transplant for acute lymphoblastic leukemia, so the T cells may come from the graft donor. Sequencing was performed on PBMCs, mostly from graft donor cells, taken 360 days after TCRalphabeta/CD19-depleted stem cell transplant.

The CDR3 reads as follows: CASSLEGPGEETQYF. The DNA reads TGCGCCAGCAGCTTGGAGGGTCCAGGGGAGGAGACCCAGTACTTC. This sequence uses TRBV5-1 and TRBJ2-5, with a tentative D gene TRBD1 over 6 matching bases. Relative to germline, V is 0 bases shorter and J is 5 bases shorter, with 14 bases between their ends. The CDR3 goes from the cysteine to the phenylalanine over 15 residues. The only DNA kept is the CDR3, 45 bases in frame from the first base. In the germline V gene, CDR1 corresponds to SGHRS and CDR2 to YFSETQ.